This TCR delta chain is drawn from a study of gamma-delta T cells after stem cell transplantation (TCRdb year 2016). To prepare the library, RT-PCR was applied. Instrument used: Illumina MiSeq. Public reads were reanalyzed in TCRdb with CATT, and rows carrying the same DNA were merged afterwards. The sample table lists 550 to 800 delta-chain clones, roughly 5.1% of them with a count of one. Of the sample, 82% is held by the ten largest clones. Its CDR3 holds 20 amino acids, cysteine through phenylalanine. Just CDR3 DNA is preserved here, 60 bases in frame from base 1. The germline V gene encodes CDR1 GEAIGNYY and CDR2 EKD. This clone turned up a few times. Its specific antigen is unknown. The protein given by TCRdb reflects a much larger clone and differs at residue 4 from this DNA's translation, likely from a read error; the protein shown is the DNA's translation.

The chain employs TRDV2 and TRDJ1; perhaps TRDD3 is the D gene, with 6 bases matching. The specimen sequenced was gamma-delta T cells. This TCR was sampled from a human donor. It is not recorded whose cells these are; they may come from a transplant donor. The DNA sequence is TGTGCCTGTGGCACCCTGGGATCGGATACTAAAACTGAGTACACCGATAAACTCATCTTT. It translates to CACGTLGSDTKTEYTDKLIF.